The clone carrying this T cell receptor beta chain is a singleton in its sample. This record belongs to a study of blood T cell repertoires in COVID-19. Data came from immunoSEQ multiplex PCR; TCRdb stores just in-frame clones and leaves some out. The sample records 110,000 to 150,000 clones, 81% being singletons. The sequenced sample consisted of peripheral blood. The origin of this receptor is a human donor in a cohort sampled during active COVID-19.

The CDR3 coding sequence is TGTGCCAGCAGCGCGACAGGGTTGGGGGAGCTGTTTTTT. It translates to CASSATGLGELFF. The V gene is TRBV28, the J gene TRBJ2-2, with 7 bases identical to TRBD1. This CDR3 contains 13 residues. CDR1 and CDR2 (germline): MDHEN, SYDVKM. The junction had 6 bases not matched to a gene; V was cut back by 6 bases and J by 8 bases.